Listed below are T cell receptor beta chains from one sample, sequenced in a study of beta chain features in type 1 diabetes. Some clones are missing from TCRdb's copy, which holds only in-frame ones; the method was immunoSEQ multiplex PCR. The table records hundreds of thousands of clones, approximately 15% of them present only once. The sample comprised naive CD4+ T cells from blood. These receptors all stem from a man aged 18-30 years with type 1 diabetes. The CDR3 runs from the conserved cysteine through the conserved F or W. Each record gives: D gene, V gene, clone size, J gene, CDR3 DNA, CDR3 protein. D genes are given only for firm matches. Some rows mark clone size as missing; the rest say once, few, many or name a class of expanded clone.

D gene: NA; V gene: TRBV9; clone size: NA; J gene: TRBJ2-1; CDR3 DNA: TGTGCCAGCAGCGAACCCTATGGGGCGATTGGTGAGCAGTTCTTC; CDR3 protein: CASSEPYGAIGEQFF
D gene: NA; V gene: TRBV7-6; clone size: NA; J gene: TRBJ1-1; CDR3 DNA: TGTGCCAGCAGCCCCCGGATTAAGGGAGATGAAGCTTTCTTT; CDR3 protein: CASSPRIKGDEAFF
D gene: NA; V gene: TRBV7-2; clone size: few; J gene: TRBJ2-1; CDR3 DNA: TGTGCCAGCAGCCACCCCGCGGGCGATGAGCAGTTCTTC; CDR3 protein: CASSHPAGDEQFF
D gene: NA; V gene: TRBV5-1; clone size: NA; J gene: TRBJ1-2; CDR3 DNA: TGCGCCAGCAGCTTGGTGGCAGAATATGGCTACACCTTC; CDR3 protein: CASSLVAEYGYTF
D gene: TRBD1; V gene: TRBV29-1; clone size: NA; J gene: TRBJ1-2; CDR3 DNA: TGCAGCGTACGACAGGGGGAGGACTATGGCTACACCTTC; CDR3 protein: CSVRQGEDYGYTF
D gene: TRBD1; V gene: TRBV15; clone size: few; J gene: TRBJ2-1; CDR3 DNA: TGTGCCACCAGCAGAGTGGACAGGGGGAAGGATGAGCAGTTCTTC; CDR3 protein: CATSRVDRGKDEQFF
D gene: TRBD2; V gene: TRBV4-2; clone size: NA; J gene: TRBJ2-5; CDR3 DNA: TGTGCCAGCAGCCAAGCGGCTAGCGGGCAACAAGAGACCCAGTACTTC; CDR3 protein: CASSQAASGQQETQYF
D gene: TRBD2; V gene: TRBV18; clone size: NA; J gene: TRBJ2-7; CDR3 DNA: TGTGCCAGCTCGATACTAGCGCAGAACCCGGGAGAGCAGTACTTC; CDR3 protein: CASSILAQNPGEQYF
D gene: NA; V gene: TRBV9; clone size: few; J gene: TRBJ2-3; CDR3 DNA: TGTGCCAGCAGCGCTCCCAGCAGCGGTTACACAGATACGCAGTATTTT; CDR3 protein: CASSAPSSGYTDTQYF
D gene: TRBD1; V gene: TRBV30; clone size: NA; J gene: TRBJ1-5; CDR3 DNA: TGTGCCTGGGCAGGGGGCCGTTACCAGCCCCAGCATTTT; CDR3 protein: CAWAGGRYQPQHF
D gene: TRBD2; V gene: TRBV7-2; clone size: NA; J gene: TRBJ2-1; CDR3 DNA: TGTGCCAGCAGCTTAGTGGCTAGCGGTTTCTACAATGAGCAGTTCTTC; CDR3 protein: CASSLVASGFYNEQFF
D gene: TRBD1; V gene: TRBV5-1; clone size: few; J gene: TRBJ2-3; CDR3 DNA: TGCGCCAGCAGCTGGGGACAGGAGGGAGGAGATACGCAGTATTTT; CDR3 protein: CASSWGQEGGDTQYF
D gene: TRBD1; V gene: TRBV4-2; clone size: NA; J gene: TRBJ1-2; CDR3 DNA: TGTGCCAGCAGCCAATTGGGGACAGGCCCTAACTATGGCTACACCTTC; CDR3 protein: CASSQLGTGPNYGYTF
D gene: NA; V gene: TRBV5-6; clone size: few; J gene: TRBJ1-5; CDR3 DNA: TGTGCCAGCAGCTTGAGGGGCAGCCATCAGCCCCAGCATTTT; CDR3 protein: CASSLRGSHQPQHF
D gene: TRBD2; V gene: TRBV28; clone size: few; J gene: TRBJ2-5; CDR3 DNA: TGTGCCAGCAGTTCCAGATCGGGGGGAGTAGAGACCCAGTACTTC; CDR3 protein: CASSSRSGGVETQYF
D gene: NA; V gene: TRBV15; clone size: few; J gene: TRBJ2-5; CDR3 DNA: TGTGCCACCAGCAGCGACCCAGGTACCCAAGAGACCCAGTACTTC; CDR3 protein: CATSSDPGTQETQYF
D gene: NA; V gene: TRBV6-6; clone size: NA; J gene: TRBJ2-1; CDR3 DNA: TGTGCCAGCAGTTACACGGGAGTTGGGAATGAGCAGTTCTTC; CDR3 protein: CASSYTGVGNEQFF
D gene: TRBD1; V gene: TRBV25-1; clone size: few; J gene: TRBJ2-7; CDR3 DNA: TGTGCCAGCAGCCTGACGAAAGACAGGGACAGGGGGCGTTACGAGCAGTACTTC; CDR3 protein: CASSLTKDRDRGRYEQYF
D gene: TRBD2; V gene: TRBV10-3; clone size: few; J gene: TRBJ2-1; CDR3 DNA: TGTGCCCAATCTCCGGGACTAGTCAATGAGCAGTTCTTC; CDR3 protein: CAQSPGLVNEQFF
D gene: NA; V gene: TRBV19; clone size: NA; J gene: TRBJ1-4; CDR3 DNA: TGTGCCAGTAAATTGACAGCAACTAATGAAAAACTGTTTTTT; CDR3 protein: CASKLTATNEKLFF
D gene: NA; V gene: TRBV10-3; clone size: NA; J gene: TRBJ2-7; CDR3 DNA: TGTGCCATCAGCTTCGCGGGTGGCACCTACGAGCAGTACTTC; CDR3 protein: CAISFAGGTYEQYF
D gene: TRBD1; V gene: TRBV15; clone size: few; J gene: TRBJ2-7; CDR3 DNA: TGTGCCACCAGCGGCCGGGACAGGGTTTACGAGCAGTACTTC; CDR3 protein: CATSGRDRVYEQYF
D gene: TRBD1; V gene: TRBV5-6; clone size: NA; J gene: TRBJ2-7; CDR3 DNA: TGTGCCAGCAGCCCGGCCGGGACAGTGCCCGCCTACGAGCAGTACTTC; CDR3 protein: CASSPAGTVPAYEQYF
D gene: TRBD2; V gene: TRBV6-5; clone size: few; J gene: TRBJ2-7; CDR3 DNA: TGTGCCAGCAGGCCTAGCGGGGACCCTGACTACGAGCAGTACTTC; CDR3 protein: CASRPSGDPDYEQYF
D gene: NA; V gene: TRBV7-9; clone size: NA; J gene: TRBJ1-1; CDR3 DNA: TGTGCCAGCAGCTTAGCGCTTGGGCAAGGTCGGTACACTGAAGCTTTCTTT; CDR3 protein: CASSLALGQGRYTEAFF